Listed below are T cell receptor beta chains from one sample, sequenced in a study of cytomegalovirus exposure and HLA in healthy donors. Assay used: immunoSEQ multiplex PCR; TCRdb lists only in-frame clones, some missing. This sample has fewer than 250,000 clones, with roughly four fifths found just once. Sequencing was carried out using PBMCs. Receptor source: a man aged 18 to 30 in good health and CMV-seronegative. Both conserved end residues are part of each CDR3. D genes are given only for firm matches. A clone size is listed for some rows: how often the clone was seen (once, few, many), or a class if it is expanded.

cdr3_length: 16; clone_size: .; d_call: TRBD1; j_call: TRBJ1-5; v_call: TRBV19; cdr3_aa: CASSHADRGWDQPQHF; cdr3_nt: TGTGCCAGTAGCCACGCCGACAGGGGATGGGATCAGCCCCAGCATTTT
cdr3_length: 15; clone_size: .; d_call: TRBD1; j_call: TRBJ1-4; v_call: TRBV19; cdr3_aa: CASDGVRTGSEKLFF; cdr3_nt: TGTGCCAGCGATGGCGTTCGGACAGGGAGTGAAAAACTGTTTTTT
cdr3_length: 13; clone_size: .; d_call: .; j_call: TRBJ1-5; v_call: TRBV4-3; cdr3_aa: CASSQETGEPQHF; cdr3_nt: TGCGCCAGCAGCCAAGAGACAGGCGAGCCCCAGCATTTT
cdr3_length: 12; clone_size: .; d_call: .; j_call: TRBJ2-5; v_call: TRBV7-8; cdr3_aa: CASSLESETQYF; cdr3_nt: TGTGCCAGCAGCTTAGAATCGGAGACCCAGTACTTC
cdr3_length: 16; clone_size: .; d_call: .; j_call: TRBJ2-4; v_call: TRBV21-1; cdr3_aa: CAILKGVKEAKNIQYF; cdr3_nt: TGTGCCATCCTCAAAGGGGTAAAAGAGGCCAAAAACATTCAGTACTTC
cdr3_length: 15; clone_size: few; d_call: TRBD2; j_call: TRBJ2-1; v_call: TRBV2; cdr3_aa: CASSVSGLRGNEQFF; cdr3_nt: TGTGCCAGCAGCGTTAGCGGGTTAAGAGGCAATGAGCAGTTCTTC
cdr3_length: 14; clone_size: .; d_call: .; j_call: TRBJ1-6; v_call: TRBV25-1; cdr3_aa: CASSEQGNNPPLHF; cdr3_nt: TGTGCCAGCAGTGAGCAGGGTAATAATCCACCCCTCCACTTT
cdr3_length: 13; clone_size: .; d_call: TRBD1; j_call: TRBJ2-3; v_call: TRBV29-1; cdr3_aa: CSVTGVGTDTQYF; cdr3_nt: TGCAGCGTGACAGGGGTTGGGACAGATACGCAGTATTTT
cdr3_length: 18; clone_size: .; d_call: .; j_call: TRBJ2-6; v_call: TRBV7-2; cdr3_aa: CASSLKGVILSGANVLTF; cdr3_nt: TGTGCCAGCAGCTTAAAGGGGGTCATCCTCTCTGGGGCCAACGTCCTGACTTTC
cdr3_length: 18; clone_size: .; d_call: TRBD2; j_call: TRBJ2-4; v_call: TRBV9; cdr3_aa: CASSLGLAETLAKNIQYF; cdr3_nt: TGTGCCAGCAGCCTAGGACTAGCGGAAACCTTAGCCAAAAACATTCAGTACTTC
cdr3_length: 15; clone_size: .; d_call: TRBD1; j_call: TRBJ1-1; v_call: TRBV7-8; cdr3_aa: CASSQPTGGVRSAFF; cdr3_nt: TGTGCCAGCAGCCAACCAACAGGGGGAGTTAGGTCTGCTTTCTTT
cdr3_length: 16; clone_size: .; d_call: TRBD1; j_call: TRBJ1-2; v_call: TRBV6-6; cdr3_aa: CASSYSRDRGDYGYTF; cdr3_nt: TGTGCCAGCAGTTATTCCCGGGACAGGGGTGACTATGGCTACACCTTC